Following are 24 T cell receptor beta chains from one sample sequenced in a study of T cell clonality in common variable immunodeficiency. Study-wide findings and caveats: Reportedly, TCR beta sequences from common variable immunodeficiency showed fewer deletions and N-nucleotide insertions.

These TCRs are of unknown antigen specificity. The protocol was immunoSEQ multiplex PCR, while the TCRdb copy is restricted to in-frame clones and leaves out a portion. The sample was found to contain some 19,000 clones, and every one recurs. The sequencing input was peripheral blood mononuclear cells. Receptor source: a human donor with common variable immunodeficiency.

This clone has a handful of counts. The read ends 3 residues early relative to the CDR3; the germline J gene fills the gap. V gene TRBV7-2 combines with J gene TRBJ2-2; D is undetermined. There are 15 residues in the CDR3. From germline, CDR1 is SGHTA and CDR2 FQGNSA. Trimming removed 2 bases at V and 1 base at J, with 8 bases between. CDR3 DNA, as far as it was read: TGTGCCAGCAGCTTAAGAAGGGTGAACACCGGGGAG. Protein: CASSLRRVNTGE. The CDR3 in full is CASSLRRVNTGELFF.

The table lists this clone with a few counts. The read is 3 residues too short to cover the CDR3 end, so that end is filled in from the germline J gene. The J gene is TRBJ2-1, the V gene TRBV29-1; weak D call: TRBD1 (6 bases). Germline loops: CDR1 SQVTM, CDR2 ANQGSEA. This CDR3 comprises 13 residues. With 7 bases removed from V and 4 bases from J, the gap between germline ends came to 14 bases. The CDR3 sequence: CSAGTPQYNEQFF. The CDR3 DNA, read in part, is TGCAGCGCAGGGACACCCCAGTACAATGAG.

This clone occurred many times. The read terminates 3 residues ahead of where the CDR3 ends, so the germline J gene completes it. The rearrangement links TRBV5-1 to TRBJ1-1; 10 bases map to TRBD1. This CDR3 has 14 residues. Germline CDR1 SGHRS, CDR2 YFSETQ. The V gene end was trimmed by 4 bases and the J gene end by 4 bases; junction bases not matched to a gene: 4. Incomplete CDR3 DNA: TGCGCCAGCAGCGAATGGACAGGGGGCACTGAA. Its protein is CASSEWTGGTE. From start to end, the CDR3 is CASSEWTGGTEAFF.

This clone was detected a few times. The read terminates 3 residues ahead of where the CDR3 ends, so the germline J gene completes it. The rearrangement joins TRBV19 to TRBJ2-1, with 9 nucleotides matching TRBD2. Losses at the gene ends were 3 bases for V and 9 bases for J; bases not matched to a gene: 9. From germline, CDR1 is LNHDA and CDR2 SQIVND (reference sequence). The length of the CDR3 is 15 residues. The chain's CDR3 is CASSMVSGGLSEQFF. CDR3 DNA, as far as it was read: TGTGCCAGTAGTATGGTTAGCGGGGGTCTCAGTGAG.

Concerning this clone itself: The read halts 3 residues ahead of the CDR3 end, with the missing end drawn from the germline J gene. The V gene is TRBV7-7, the J gene TRBJ2-1; 13 bases match TRBD2. This CDR3 is 16 amino acids long. Germline-derived CDR1 and CDR2 are SSHAT and FNYEAQ (reference sequence). The V gene end was trimmed by 2 bases and the J gene end by 7 bases; junction bases not matched to a gene: 5. The CDR3 DNA, read in part, is TGTGCCAGCAGCTTAACCCCACTAGCGGGAGGGAATGAG. Its translation is CASSLTPLAGGNE. The whole CDR3 sequence reads CASSLTPLAGGNEQFF.

Remarks on this clone: The read ends 3 residues early relative to the CDR3; the germline J gene fills the gap. J is TRBJ2-2 and V is TRBV19; 11 bases are shared with TRBD1. The length of the CDR3 is 13 residues. Germline CDR1 reads LNHDA; CDR2 reads SQIVND (reference sequence). V shed 6 bases, J shed 6 bases, and the junction held 0 bases outside the gene matches. This CDR3 reads CASRDRGPGELFF. The DNA read from the CDR3 is TGTGCCAGTAGGGACAGGGGGCCCGGGGAG.

In this sample, this clone turned up a few times. The read ends 3 residues early relative to the CDR3; the germline J gene fills the gap. The V gene is TRBV19, the J gene TRBJ2-1; a possible D gene is TRBD1 (6 bases). This CDR3 region has 15 residues. Germline CDR1 reads LNHDA; CDR2 reads SQIVND (reference sequence). V was pared by 4 bases and J by 0 bases, with 10 bases between. CDR3 DNA (partial): TGTGCCAGTAGTAGAACAGGGAGCTCCTACAATGAG. This gives the protein CASSRTGSSYNE. The whole CDR3 sequence is CASSRTGSSYNEQFF.

This clone was counted only a few times. The read is 3 residues too short to cover the CDR3 end, so that end is filled in from the germline J gene. J is TRBJ2-2 and V is TRBV19; tentative D call: TRBD1 (5 bases). The CDR3 contains 17 residues. Trimming stripped 5 bases from V and 4 bases from J, with 20 bases between. CDR1 is LNHDA, CDR2 SQIVND, per germline (reference sequence). Partial CDR3 DNA: TGTGCCAGTAGTTTCGACCGAAGTACAGGTCTCACCGGGGAG. Encoded protein: CASSFDRSTGLTGE. The whole CDR3 protein is CASSFDRSTGLTGELFF.

This clone was counted only a few times. The read terminates 3 residues ahead of where the CDR3 ends, so the germline J gene completes it. The chain has TRBV7-2 and TRBJ1-1; D perhaps matches TRBD1 (5 bases). Trimming left V 1 base short and J 3 bases short, with 9 bases between. The CDR3 is 14 residues long. Germline V lookup: CDR1 SGHTA, CDR2 FQGNSA. CDR3 loop: CASSLGQLYTEAFF. CDR3 DNA, as far as it was read: TGTGCCAGCAGCTTAGGACAGTTATACACTGAA.

In its sample, this clone was seen many times. The observed sequence ends 3 residues before the CDR3 terminus, with the missing tail filled in from the germline J gene. V usage is TRBV5-6 and J usage is TRBJ2-3; no firm D call. The CDR3 is 12 amino acids. CDR1 is SGHDT and CDR2 is YYEEEE in the germline V gene. V gave up 3 bases and J gave up 8 bases, with 10 bases separating them. CDR3 DNA, as far as it was read: TGTGCCAGCAGCTCGTACAGTACTACG. The encoded protein is CASSSYSTT. The CDR3 in full is CASSSYSTTQYF.

This clone was seen more than once but under ten times. The read ends 3 residues shy of where the CDR3 ends; the end is completed using the germline J gene. Other DNA variants within this sample encode the same CDR3. The chain has TRBV19 and TRBJ1-1; tentatively, D is TRBD1 (5 bases). V lost 6 bases to trimming and J lost 2 bases, with 10 bases between them. Germline V gene data show CDR1 as LNHDA and CDR2 as SQIVND (reference sequence). The CDR3 totals 13 residues. The CDR3 DNA, read in part, is TGTGCCAGTAGCTTTGGACAAAACACTGAA. Its translation: CASSFGQNTE. The whole CDR3 sequence reads CASSFGQNTEAFF.

Only a few counts were recorded for this clone. The read gets to within 3 residues of the CDR3 end, and the germline J gene fills in the rest. V gene TRBV19 combines with J gene TRBJ2-5; 11 bases map to TRBD1. The germline V gene has CDR1 LNHDA and CDR2 SQIVND (reference sequence). This CDR3 comprises 17 residues. Trimming cost V 4 bases and J 5 bases; bases outside gene matches: 12. Incomplete CDR3 DNA: TGTGCCAGTAGTACCCAACCCCCCGGGACAGGGGGGGAGACC. Its protein is CASSTQPPGTGGET. The whole CDR3 sequence reads CASSTQPPGTGGETQYF.

About this clone itself: Read sequence stops 3 residues before the CDR3 end, and the germline J gene provides the missing end. This chain connects TRBV7-9 to TRBJ1-1; D perhaps matches TRBD1 (6 bases). The V gene's germline CDR1 is SEHNR and CDR2 FQNEAQ (reference sequence). V lost 6 bases and J lost 7, with 12 bases in between. This CDR3 contains 12 residues. Incomplete CDR3 DNA: TGTGCCAGCAGGGGAGGACAGATTGAA. It codes for CASRGGQIE. The CDR3 as a whole reads CASRGGQIEAFF.

This clone appeared a few times. The DNA ends 3 residues before the CDR3 does, and the rest of the CDR3 is filled in from the germline J gene. The chain employs TRBV2 and TRBJ1-5; D is unresolved. V was cut by 4 bases and J by 6 bases, with 13 bases left in between. CDR1 and CDR2 (germline): SNHLY, FYNNEI. The CDR3 is 14 amino acids. The CDR3 bases that were read are TGTGCCAGCAGTGCATCCCTCGGTGGTCAGCCC. It specifies CASSASLGGQP. The complete CDR3 reads CASSASLGGQPQHF.

Turning to this clone: The DNA ends 3 residues before the CDR3 does, and the rest of the CDR3 is filled in from the germline J gene. The rearrangement uses TRBV20-1 and TRBJ2-7; 10 nucleotides match TRBD1. The CDR3 loop spans 15 amino acids. V lost 6 bases and J lost 6; bases outside the gene matches: 14. Germline V lookup: CDR1 DFQATT, CDR2 SNEGSKA (reference sequence). The sequenced part of the CDR3 DNA is TGCAGTGCAGTAAACCGGGACAGGGGTTCTTTCGAG. Translating it yields CSAVNRDRGSFE. The whole CDR3 region reads CSAVNRDRGSFEQYF.

This clone was observed a few times. The sequence runs out 3 residues before the end of the CDR3; the remainder is reconstructed from the germline J gene. The chain combines TRBV5-6 with TRBJ2-7; a possible D gene is TRBD1 (5 bases). Germline V lookup: CDR1 SGHDT, CDR2 YYEEEE. Trimming pared 0 bases from V and 4 bases from J, leaving 11 bases between. This CDR3 spans 14 amino acids. CDR3 DNA, as far as it was read: TGTGCCAGCAGCTTGGACACCCAGGGATACGAG. It codes for CASSLDTQGYE. The full-length CDR3 reads as CASSLDTQGYEQYF.

Of note for this clone: The read stops 3 residues short of the end of the CDR3; the missing end is completed from the germline J gene. The gene calls are TRBV5-1 and TRBJ2-7; 10 nucleotides line up with TRBD2. Trimming at V came to 1 base and at J to 3 bases, leaving 10 bases not matched to a gene. This CDR3 is built from 17 residues. CDR1 is SGHRS, CDR2 YFSETQ, per germline. This CDR3 is CASSLSASGGENYEQYF. The CDR3 bases that were read are TGCGCCAGCAGCTTGTCGGCTAGCGGGGGCGAAAACTACGAG.

This clone was observed a handful of times. Coverage ceases 3 residues before the CDR3 finishes, and the germline J gene fills in the end. V is TRBV7-9 and J is TRBJ2-7, with D tentatively TRBD1 (6 bases). The V gene's germline CDR1 is SEHNR and CDR2 FQNEAQ (reference sequence). V was clipped by 4 bases and J by 3 bases, with 10 bases between them. This CDR3 contains 13 residues. CDR3 amino acids: CASSSGHSYEQYF. The covered CDR3 bases are TGTGCCAGCAGCTCGGGACATAGCTACGAG.

Of note for this clone: The read terminates 3 residues ahead of where the CDR3 ends, so the germline J gene completes it. The gene calls are TRBV5-6 and TRBJ1-2; D is ambiguous. The CDR3 sequence is 13 residues long. CDR1 is SGHDT, CDR2 YYEEEE, per germline. V lost 0 bases and J lost 2, with 5 bases in between. The CDR3 DNA, read in part, is TGTGCCAGCAGCTTGGGTCGGAACTATGGC. Translation: CASSLGRNYG. The entire CDR3 protein is CASSLGRNYGYTF.

This clone was seen a handful of times. The read stops 3 residues short of the end of the CDR3; the missing end is completed from the germline J gene. The chain uses TRBV7-2 and TRBJ2-3; D is undetermined. The V end lost 1 base, the J end lost 1 base, and 9 bases lay between the germline ends. Germline V gives CDR1 SGHTA, CDR2 FQGNSA. The CDR3 consists of 15 residues. CDR3 residues: CASSLGLAGTDTQYF. The CDR3 DNA, read in part, is TGTGCCAGCAGCTTAGGTTTGGCAGGCACAGATACG.

This clone was counted ten times or more. The read ends 3 residues shy of where the CDR3 ends; the end is completed using the germline J gene. The chain joins TRBV29-1 to TRBJ2-1; maybe TRBD2 (5 bases). CDR3 length equals 17 residues. Looked up from germline, CDR1 is SQVTM and CDR2 is ANQGSEA. The V and J ends lost 5 bases and 5 bases respectively, with 25 bases between them. CDR3 amino acids: CSVYQAGVNGPNNEQFF. Partial CDR3 DNA: TGCAGCGTTTATCAGGCCGGGGTTAACGGACCCAACAATGAG.

Regarding this clone: The read falls 3 residues short of the CDR3 end, and the missing part is taken from the germline J gene. This chain connects TRBV6-2 or TRBV6-3 to TRBJ1-2; TRBD1 is a possible D gene (6 bases). The length of the CDR3 is 14 residues. The germline V gene has CDR1 MNHEY and CDR2 SVGEGT. V was trimmed by 2 bases and J by 3 bases, leaving 10 bases between them. The CDR3 loop reads CASSYGGSDYGYTF. The covered CDR3 bases are TGTGCCAGCAGTTACGGGGGCAGCGACTATGGC.

As for this clone: The CDR3 extends 3 residues past the end of the read, so its final part is completed from the germline J gene. The J gene is TRBJ1-2, the V gene TRBV19, with 8 bases matching TRBD1. Germline values: CDR1 LNHDA, CDR2 SQIVND (reference sequence). V gave up 4 bases and J gave up 4 bases; unmatched junction bases: 8. This CDR3 has 15 residues. The part of the CDR3 DNA that was read is TGTGCCAGTAGTAGAGACAGGGGACAAATCTATGGC. Residues: CASSRDRGQIYG. The entire CDR3 sequence reads CASSRDRGQIYGYTF. The full variable domain, completed using reference TRBV19 and TRBJ1-2, is DGGITQSPKYLFRKEGQNVTLSCEQNLNHDAMYWYRQDPGQGLRLIYYSQIVNDFQKGDIAEGYSVSREKKESFPLTVTSAQKNPTAFYLCASSRDRGQIYGYTFGSGTRLTVV.

Comments on this clone: Coverage ceases 3 residues before the CDR3 finishes, and the germline J gene fills in the end. The V gene is TRBV5-1, the J gene TRBJ2-7; D is uncertain. Trimming pared 2 bases from V and 2 bases from J, leaving 11 bases between. The CDR3 spans 14 residues. Germline CDR1 reads SGHRS; CDR2 reads YFSETQ. Here the CDR3 reads CASSLRGITYEQYF. The sequenced part of the CDR3 DNA is TGCGCCAGCAGCTTAAGAGGTATAACCTACGAG.